This TCR beta chain was captured in a study of type 1 regulatory T cells. As for the study in general: T-allo10 is a Tr1-enriched, alloantigen-specific CD4 T cell product made in vitro.

Overall study results and limits: Compared with non-type 1 regulatory T cells, type 1 regulatory T cells showed a more restricted TCR repertoire.

TCRdb used MiXCR to reprocess the reads, holding one entry per CDR3 protein. The repertoire consists of about 67,000 distinct CDR3 sequences, with just under 50% occurring once and the leading ten covering roughly 2.2%. This clonotype has only a few counts. Its antigen is still unknown. This CDR3 region has 13 residues. V was pared by 1 base and J by 7 bases, with 10 bases between. Germline V lookup: CDR1 DFQATT, CDR2 SNEGSKA (reference sequence). Sequencing was done on a sample of cultured non-Tr1 T cells, either the whole culture or a sorted T cell fraction (not recorded which). This clonotype was obtained from a human donor in good health. The V and J genes are TRBV20-1 and TRBJ1-4, with D possibly TRBD1 on 6 matching bases. This chain's CDR3 is CSARAGHSEKLFF. As DNA, the CDR3 is TGCAGTGCTAGAGCGGGACACTCTGAAAAACTGTTTTTT.